This record looks at one T cell receptor (beta chain) sequence and its context. The data were produced by immunoSEQ multiplex PCR, yet TCRdb's version contains in-frame clones alone and is incomplete. This table has about 170,000 clones, 70% to 90% appearing once. These data are taken from a study of blood T cell repertoires in COVID-19. For the study at large: PBMCs, B-cell-depleted T cells, or T cells provided the cDNA or gDNA that made up the material.

The CDR3 consists of 15 residues. Trimming removed 4 bases at V and 6 bases at J, with 16 bases between. Germline V CDR1 and CDR2: SGHTA, FQGNSA. Sequenced input: peripheral blood. This sequence joins TRBV7-2 and TRBJ1-5; no firm D call. This clonotype was obtained from a middle-aged man who had recovered from COVID-19. Here the CDR3 reads CASSSSSGLGQPQHF. The CDR3 nucleotides read TGTGCCAGCAGCTCGTCCTCGGGTCTAGGTCAGCCCCAGCATTTT.